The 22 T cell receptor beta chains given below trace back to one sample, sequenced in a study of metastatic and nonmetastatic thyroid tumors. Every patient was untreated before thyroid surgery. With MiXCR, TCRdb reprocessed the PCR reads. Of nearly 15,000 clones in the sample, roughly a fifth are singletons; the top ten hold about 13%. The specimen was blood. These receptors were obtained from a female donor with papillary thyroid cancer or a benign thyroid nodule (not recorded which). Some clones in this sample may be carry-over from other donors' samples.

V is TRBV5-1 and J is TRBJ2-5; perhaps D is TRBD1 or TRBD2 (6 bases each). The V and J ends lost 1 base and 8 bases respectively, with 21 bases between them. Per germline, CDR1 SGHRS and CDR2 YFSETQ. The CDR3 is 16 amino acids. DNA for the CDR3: TGCGCCAGCAGCTTGTTGGGACATGGGGCGCGGGATACCCAGTACTTC. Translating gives CASSLLGHGARDTQYF.

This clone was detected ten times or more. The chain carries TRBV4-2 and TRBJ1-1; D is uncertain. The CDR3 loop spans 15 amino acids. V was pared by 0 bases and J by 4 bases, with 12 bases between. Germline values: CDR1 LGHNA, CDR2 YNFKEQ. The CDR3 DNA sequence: TGTGCCAGCAGCCAAGACCTTCCGTCCTTCACTGAAGCTTTCTTT. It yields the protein CASSQDLPSFTEAFF.

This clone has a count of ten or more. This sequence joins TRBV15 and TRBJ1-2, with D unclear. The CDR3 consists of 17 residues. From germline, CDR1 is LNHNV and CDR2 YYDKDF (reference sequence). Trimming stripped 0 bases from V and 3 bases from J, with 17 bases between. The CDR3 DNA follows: TGTGCCACCAGCAGAGATATCTTGAAAATGAGGGACTATGGCTACACCTTC. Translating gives CATSRDILKMRDYGYTF. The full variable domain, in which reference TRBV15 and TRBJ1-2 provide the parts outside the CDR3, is DAMVIQNPRYQVTQFGKPVTLSCSQTLNHNVMYWYQQKSSQAPKLLFHYYDKDFNNEADTPDNFQSRRPNTSFCFLDIRSPGLGDTAMYLCATSRDILKMRDYGYTFGSGTRLTVV.

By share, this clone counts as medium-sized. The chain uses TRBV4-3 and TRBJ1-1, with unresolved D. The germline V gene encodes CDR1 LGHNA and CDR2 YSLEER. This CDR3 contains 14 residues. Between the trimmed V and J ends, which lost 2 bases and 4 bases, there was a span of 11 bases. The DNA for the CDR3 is TGCGCCAGCAGCCAAACGGCGCTGGTCACTGAAGCTTTCTTT. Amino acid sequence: CASSQTALVTEAFF.

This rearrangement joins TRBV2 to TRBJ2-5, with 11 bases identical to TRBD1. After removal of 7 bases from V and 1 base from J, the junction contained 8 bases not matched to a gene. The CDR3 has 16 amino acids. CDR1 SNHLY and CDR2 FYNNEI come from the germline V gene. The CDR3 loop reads CASTGPGQGGQETQYF. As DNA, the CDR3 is TGTGCCAGCACTGGCCCGGGACAGGGGGGCCAAGAGACCCAGTACTTC.

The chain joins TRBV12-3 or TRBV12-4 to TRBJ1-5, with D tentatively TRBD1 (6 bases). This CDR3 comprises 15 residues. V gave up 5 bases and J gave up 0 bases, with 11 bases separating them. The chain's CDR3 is CASSIGGDSNQPQHF. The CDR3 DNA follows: TGTGCCAGCAGTATCGGGGGCGATAGCAATCAGCCCCAGCATTTT.

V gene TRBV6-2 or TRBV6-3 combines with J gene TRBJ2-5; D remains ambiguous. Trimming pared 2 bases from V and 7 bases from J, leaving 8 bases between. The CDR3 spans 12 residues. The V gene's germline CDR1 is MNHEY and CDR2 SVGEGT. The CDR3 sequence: CASSYPTWTQYF. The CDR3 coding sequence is TGTGCCAGCAGTTACCCTACGTGGACCCAGTACTTC.

The CDR3 sequence is CSASTADRYNEQFF. In nucleotides, the CDR3 is TGCAGTGCTAGTACAGCGGACCGTTACAATGAGCAGTTCTTC. This chain joins TRBV20-1 and TRBJ2-1; TRBD2 is a possible D gene (5 bases). Trimming removed 3 bases from V and 4 bases from J, with 13 bases in between. The CDR3 covers 14 residues. In germline, CDR1 is DFQATT, CDR2 SNEGSKA (reference sequence).

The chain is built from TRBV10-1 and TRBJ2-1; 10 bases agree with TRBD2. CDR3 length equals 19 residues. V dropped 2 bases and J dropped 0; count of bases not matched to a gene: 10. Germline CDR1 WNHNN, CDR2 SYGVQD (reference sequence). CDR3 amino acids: CASSEPRTSGMSSYNEQFF. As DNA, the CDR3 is TGCGCCAGCAGTGAGCCCCGGACTAGCGGCATGAGCTCCTACAATGAGCAGTTCTTC.

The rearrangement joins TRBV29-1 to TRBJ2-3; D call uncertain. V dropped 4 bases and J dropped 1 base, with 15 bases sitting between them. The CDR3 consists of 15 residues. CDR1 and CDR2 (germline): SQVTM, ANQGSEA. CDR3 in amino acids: CSVVYSASGTDTQYF. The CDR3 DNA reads TGCAGCGTTGTTTATAGTGCCTCTGGCACAGATACGCAGTATTTT.

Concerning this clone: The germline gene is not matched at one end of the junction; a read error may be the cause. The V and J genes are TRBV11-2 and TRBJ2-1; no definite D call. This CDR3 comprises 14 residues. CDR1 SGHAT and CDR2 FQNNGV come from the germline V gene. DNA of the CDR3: TGTGCCAGCAGCTTAGTTGGCATGTCAAATGAGGAGTTCTTC. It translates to CASSLVGMSNEEFF.

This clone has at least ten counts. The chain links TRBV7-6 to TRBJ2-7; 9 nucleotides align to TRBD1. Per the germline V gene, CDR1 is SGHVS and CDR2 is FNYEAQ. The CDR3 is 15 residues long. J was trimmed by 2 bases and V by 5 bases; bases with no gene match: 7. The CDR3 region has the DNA TGTGCCAGCAGCCAGGGACAGGGAGGCCCCTACGAGCAGTACTTC. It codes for CASSQGQGGPYEQYF.

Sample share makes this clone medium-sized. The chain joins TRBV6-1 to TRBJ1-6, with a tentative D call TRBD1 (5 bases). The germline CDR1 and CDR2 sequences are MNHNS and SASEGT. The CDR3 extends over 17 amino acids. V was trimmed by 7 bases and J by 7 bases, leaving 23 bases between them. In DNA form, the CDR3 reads TGTGCCAGCACAGACTACGCCGGGGGAGAGATAAATTCACCCCTCCACTTT. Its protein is CASTDYAGGEINSPLHF.

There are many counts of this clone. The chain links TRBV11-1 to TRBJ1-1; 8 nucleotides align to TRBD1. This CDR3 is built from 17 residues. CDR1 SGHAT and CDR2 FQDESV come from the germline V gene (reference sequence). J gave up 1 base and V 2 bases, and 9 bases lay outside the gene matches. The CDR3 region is CASSLQTGQGTNTEAFF. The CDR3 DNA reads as TGTGCCAGCAGCTTACAGACCGGACAGGGTACGAACACTGAAGCTTTCTTT.

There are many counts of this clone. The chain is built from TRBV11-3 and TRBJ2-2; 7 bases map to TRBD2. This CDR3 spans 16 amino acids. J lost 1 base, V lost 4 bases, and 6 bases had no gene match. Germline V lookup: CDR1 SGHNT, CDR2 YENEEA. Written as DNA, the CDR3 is TGTGCCAGCAGCTCACCCGAGCGGGAGAACACCGGGGAGCTGTTTTTT. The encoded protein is CASSSPERENTGELFF.

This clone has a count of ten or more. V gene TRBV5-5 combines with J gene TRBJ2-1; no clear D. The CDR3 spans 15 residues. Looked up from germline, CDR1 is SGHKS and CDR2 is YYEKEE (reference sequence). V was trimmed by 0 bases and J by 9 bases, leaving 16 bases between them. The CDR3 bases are TGTGCCAGCAGCTTGGCCAGTGGAACCGGCGGTGAGCAGTTCTTC. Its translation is CASSLASGTGGEQFF. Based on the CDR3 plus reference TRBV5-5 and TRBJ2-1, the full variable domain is DAGVTQSPTHLIKTRGQQVTLRCSPISGHKSVSWYQQVLGQGPQFIFQYYEKEERGRGNFPDRFSARQFPNYSSELNVNALLLGDSALYLCASSLASGTGGEQFFGPGTRLTVL.

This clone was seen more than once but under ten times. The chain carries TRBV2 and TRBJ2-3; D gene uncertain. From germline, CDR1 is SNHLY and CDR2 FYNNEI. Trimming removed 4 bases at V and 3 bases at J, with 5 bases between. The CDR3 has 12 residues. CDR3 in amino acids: CASSAWTDTQYF. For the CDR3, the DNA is TGTGCCAGCAGTGCCTGGACAGATACGCAGTATTTT.

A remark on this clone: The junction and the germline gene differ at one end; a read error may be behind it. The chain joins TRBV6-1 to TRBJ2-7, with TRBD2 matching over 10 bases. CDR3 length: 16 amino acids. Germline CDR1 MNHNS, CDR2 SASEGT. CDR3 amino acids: CASSVSLAGVRYEHYF. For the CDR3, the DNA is TGTGCCAGCAGTGTCTCCCTAGCGGGAGTTCGCTACGAGCATTACTTC.

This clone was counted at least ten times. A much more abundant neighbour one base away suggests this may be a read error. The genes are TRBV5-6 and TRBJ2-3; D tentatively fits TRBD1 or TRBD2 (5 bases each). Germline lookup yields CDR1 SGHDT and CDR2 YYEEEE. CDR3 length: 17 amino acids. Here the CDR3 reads CAGSLLTGRRYTDTQYF. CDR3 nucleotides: TGTGCCGGCAGCTTACTTACGGGACGCAGGTACACAGATACGCAGTATTTT. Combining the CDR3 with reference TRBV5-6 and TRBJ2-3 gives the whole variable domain DAGVTQSPTHLIKTRGQQVTLRCSPKSGHDTVSWYQQALGQGPQFIFQYYEEEERQRGNFPDRFSGHQFPNYSSELNVNALLLGDSALYLCAGSLLTGRRYTDTQYFGPGTRLTVL.

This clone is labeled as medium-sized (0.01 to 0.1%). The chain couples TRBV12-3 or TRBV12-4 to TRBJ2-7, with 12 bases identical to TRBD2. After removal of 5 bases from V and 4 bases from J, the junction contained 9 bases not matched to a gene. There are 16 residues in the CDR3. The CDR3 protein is CASSVTLAGGPYEQYF. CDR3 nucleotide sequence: TGTGCCAGCAGTGTTACGCTAGCGGGAGGGCCGTACGAGCAGTACTTC.

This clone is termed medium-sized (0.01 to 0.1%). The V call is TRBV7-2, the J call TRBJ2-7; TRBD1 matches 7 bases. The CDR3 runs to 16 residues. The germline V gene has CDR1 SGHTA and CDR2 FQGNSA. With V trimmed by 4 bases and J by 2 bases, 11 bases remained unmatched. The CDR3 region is CASSSGQPSYTYEQYF. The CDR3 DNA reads TGTGCCAGCAGCTCGGGACAGCCCAGCTATACCTACGAGCAGTACTTC.

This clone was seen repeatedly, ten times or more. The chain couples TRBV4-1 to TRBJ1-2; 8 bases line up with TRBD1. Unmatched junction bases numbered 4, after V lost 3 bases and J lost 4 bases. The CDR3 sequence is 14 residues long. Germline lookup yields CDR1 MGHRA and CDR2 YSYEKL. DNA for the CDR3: TGCGCCAGCAGCCAGGCCGACAGGGGCTATGGCTACACCTTC. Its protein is CASSQADRGYGYTF.